This entry lists 11 T cell receptor beta chains sequenced from one sample in a study of graft-versus-host responses after intestinal transplantation. Their target antigens are unknown. TCRdb's table, derived via immunoSEQ multiplex PCR, lists solely in-frame clones and lacks some. The sample has 75,000 to 100,000 clones, about 90% seen once; the top ten hold around 0.15%. Source: unstimulated CD4+ T cells sorted from spleen or lymph node cells, taken before intestinal transplant. These receptors originate from a human donor who received an intestinal transplant.

The chain recombines TRBV7-2 with TRBJ1-2, with 7 bases identical to TRBD1. The length of the CDR3 is 16 residues. V shed 5 bases, J shed 6 bases, and the junction held 15 bases outside the gene matches. Germline CDR1 reads SGHTA; CDR2 reads FQGNSA. CDR3 loop: CASSTGTVPSVDGYTF. CDR3 bases: TGTGCCAGCAGCACGGGGACAGTTCCTTCCGTCGATGGCTACACCTTC.

The rearrangement links TRBV29-1 to TRBJ2-5; D perhaps matches TRBD1 (6 bases). The germline V gene has CDR1 SQVTM and CDR2 ANQGSEA. V lost 0 bases, J lost 2 bases, and 19 bases lay in between. This CDR3 comprises 17 residues. The CDR3 nucleotides read TGCAGCGTTGAAGATCCTTTCAGGGGAAGTGAACAAGAGACCCAGTACTTC. Protein product: CSVEDPFRGSEQETQYF.

The rearrangement links TRBV7-2 to TRBJ1-4, with TRBD1 matching over 8 bases. Germline V lookup: CDR1 SGHTA, CDR2 FQGNSA. Trimming cost V 1 base and J 10 bases; bases outside gene matches: 5. This CDR3 has 14 amino acids. CDR3 sequence: CASSLEQGAGKLFF. The CDR3 DNA reads as TGTGCCAGCAGCTTAGAGCAGGGGGCAGGAAAACTGTTTTTT.

In this sample, this clone turned up a few times. The rearrangement uses TRBV5-1 and TRBJ2-7, with 8 bases identical to TRBD2. The CDR3 runs 14 residues. The germline gives CDR1 SGHRS, CDR2 YFSETQ. J was trimmed by 3 bases and V by 2 bases; bases with no gene match: 4. CDR3: CASSFASGSYEQYF. Written as DNA, the CDR3 is TGCGCCAGCAGCTTTGCCAGCGGGAGCTACGAGCAGTACTTC.

V usage is TRBV5-5 and J usage is TRBJ2-2; D is uncertain. Trimming took off 3 bases at V and 4 bases at J, with 16 bases between the two ends. In germline, CDR1 is SGHKS, CDR2 YYEKEE (reference sequence). This CDR3 has 16 residues. CDR3 nucleotide sequence: TGTGCCAGCAGCTCCCCGTCGATGCCGAGCACCGGGGAGCTGTTTTTT. Translation gives CASSSPSMPSTGELFF.

The rearrangement uses TRBV4-1 and TRBJ2-3; 12 nucleotides align to TRBD2. The CDR3 covers 19 residues. J gave up 0 bases and V 0 bases, and 7 bases lay outside the gene matches. Germline V gives CDR1 MGHRA, CDR2 YSYEKL. CDR3 sequence: CASSQDPTSGSRSTDTQYF. DNA of the CDR3: TGCGCCAGCAGCCAAGACCCGACTAGCGGGAGTAGGAGCACAGATACGCAGTATTTT.

This clone was found once. The genes are TRBV19 and TRBJ2-1; the match to TRBD1 covers 8 bases. Germline values: CDR1 LNHDA, CDR2 SQIVND (reference sequence). This CDR3 has 16 residues. The junction had 9 bases not matched to a gene; V was cut back by 7 bases and J by 1 base. The CDR3 DNA reads TGTGCCAGTACCCCAGGGCAGGGGGCTTCCTACAATGAGCAGTTCTTC. It encodes CASTPGQGASYNEQFF.

The chain is built from TRBV5-1 and TRBJ1-2; D is undetermined. The germline V gene has CDR1 SGHRS and CDR2 YFSETQ. The CDR3 is made up of 14 amino acids. V lost 4 bases and J 7 bases, leaving 17 bases between the germline ends. The CDR3 spells CASSPRRDLSGYTF. As DNA, the CDR3 is TGCGCCAGCAGCCCCCGGAGGGATTTAAGTGGCTACACCTTC.

The chain has TRBV6-1 and TRBJ1-6; 11 bases line up with TRBD1. Germline V gene data show CDR1 as MNHNS and CDR2 as SASEGT. The length of the CDR3 is 15 residues. With 4 bases clipped from V and 13 bases from J, the junction kept 9 bases outside the gene matches. The CDR3 coding sequence is TGTGCCAGCAGTGCCCAGGACAGGGGGCGCTTTCCCCTCCACTTT. As protein: CASSAQDRGRFPLHF.

The chain combines TRBV4-1 with TRBJ2-5, with 7 bases identical to TRBD1. The CDR3 runs to 14 residues. V shed 4 bases, J shed 5 bases, and the junction held 7 bases outside the gene matches. Germline lookup yields CDR1 MGHRA and CDR2 YSYEKL. For the CDR3, the DNA is TGCGCCAGCAGCCCCGGACAGGTGGGGGAGACCCAGTACTTC. Residues: CASSPGQVGETQYF.

The chain carries TRBV5-1 and TRBJ2-3; 7 bases match TRBD2. Germline CDR1 and CDR2: SGHRS and YFSETQ. J lost 6 bases, V lost 7 bases, and 14 bases had no gene match. This CDR3 comprises 15 residues. CDR3 coding DNA: TGCGCCAGCCTTTCGGCGGGAGCGGAGGGGGATACGCAGTATTTT. This gives the protein CASLSAGAEGDTQYF.